The following is a TCR beta chain sequence with its context. The data were produced by immunoSEQ multiplex PCR, yet TCRdb's version contains in-frame clones alone and is incomplete. This table holds some 240,000 clones, 84% found once. This record comes from a study of blood T cell repertoires in COVID-19. The J segment lost 5 bases and the V segment lost 3 bases, leaving 5 bases of the junction unmatched. Germline CDR1 is LNHDA and CDR2 is SQIVND (reference sequence). The CDR3 runs 15 residues. The chain is built from TRBV19 and TRBJ2-2; the match to TRBD1 covers 8 bases. The clonotype was recovered from a man between 50 and 59 years old with active or convalescent COVID-19. Sequenced: peripheral blood. The DNA for the CDR3 is TGTGCCAGTAGTATGGAGACAGGGGTAACCGGGGAGCTGTTTTTT. As protein: CASSMETGVTGELFF. The whole variable domain, remainder taken from reference TRBV19 and TRBJ2-2, is DGGITQSPKYLFRKEGQNVTLSCEQNLNHDAMYWYRQDPGQGLRLIYYSQIVNDFQKGDIAEGYSVSREKKESFPLTVTSAQKNPTAFYLCASSMETGVTGELFFGEGSRLTVL.